Below are 25 T cell receptor beta chains sequenced from a single sample in a study of Graves' ophthalmopathy and Graves' hyperthyroidism. RNA served as the template for amplifying TCR beta CDR3 regions. The authors performed first-round RT-PCR with HTBI primers and then a second-round multiplex PCR. TCRdb re-called the multiplex PCR reads with MiXCR, one entry per CDR3 protein. The sample holds hundreds of thousands of distinct CDR3 sequences, about a fifth seen once. The sample taken for sequencing was peripheral blood. The source is a woman between 18 and 29 years old with stable Graves' hyperthyroidism. Some clones in this sample may be carry-over from other donors' samples.

The table lists this clonotype with many counts. The chain joins TRBV7-2 to TRBJ1-2; a possible D gene is TRBD1 (5 bases). CDR3 length: 15 residues. Trimming took 5 bases from V and 1 from J, leaving 14 bases between them. CDR1 and CDR2 from the germline V gene are SGHTA and FQGNSA. The CDR3 region is CASSPGGGDNYGYTF. In DNA, the CDR3 is TGTGCCAGCAGCCCGGGGGGAGGAGATAACTATGGCTACACCTTC.

To note about this clonotype: Since the CDR3 does not end with the conserved phenylalanine or tryptophan, this likely comes from a read error. It is unclear where the CDR3 begins or ends on the DNA, so no DNA is shown, and the CDR3 is as TCRdb lists it. V and J are TRBV18 and TRBJ1-2; the DNA was not used to check the table's D call, TRBD1. Germline-derived CDR1 and CDR2 are KGHSH and LQKENI. The CDR3 region is 14 residues in length, termini included. CDR3 sequence reads: CASSSDLQTAMDFV.

The sample holds many counts of this clonotype. This sequence joins TRBV7-2 and TRBJ1-5; tentative D call: TRBD1 (6 bases). The CDR3 spans 14 residues. The germline V and J ends were trimmed by 3 bases and 3 bases, with 9 bases remaining between them. CDR1 is SGHTA and CDR2 is FQGNSA in the germline V gene. The CDR3: CASSFQGINQPQHF. CDR3 DNA sequence: TGTGCCAGCAGCTTTCAGGGGATCAATCAGCCCCAGCATTTT.

In this sample, this clonotype turned up many times. CDR3 DNA sequence: TGCAGCGTCTACAGGGTAGACTATGGCTACACCTTC. Translated, it gives CSVYRVDYGYTF. The J gene is TRBJ1-2, the V gene TRBV29-1, with TRBD1 as a possible D gene (6 bases). The CDR3 loop spans 12 amino acids. V was shortened by 6 bases and J by 3 bases, with 11 bases between the two germline ends. Germline V gives CDR1 SQVTM, CDR2 ANQGSEA.

This chain uses TRBV5-5 with TRBJ2-7, with 8 bases that match TRBD1. J lost 1 base, V lost 4 bases, and 7 bases had no gene match. Germline assignment: CDR1 SGHKS and CDR2 YYEKEE (reference sequence). The CDR3 is 15 residues long. CDR3 in DNA: TGTGCCAGCAGCACGGAGGGGACAGGTTCCTACGAGCAGTACTTC. It codes for CASSTEGTGSYEQYF.

This clonotype was counted only a few times. The V call is TRBV4-3, the J call TRBJ1-1; D may be TRBD1 (5 bases). Germline V gene sequence: CDR1 LGHNA, CDR2 YSLEER. Trimming stripped 0 bases from V and 3 bases from J, with 8 bases between. This CDR3 has 14 residues. The CDR3 sequence: CASSQEQEDTEAFF. Written as DNA, the CDR3 is TGCGCCAGCAGCCAAGAACAGGAAGACACTGAAGCTTTCTTT.

This clonotype was seen repeatedly, ten times or more. The chain is built from TRBV11-2 and TRBJ2-7; 8 nucleotides line up with TRBD1. This CDR3 is 14 amino acids long. Per the germline V gene, CDR1 is SGHAT and CDR2 is FQNNGV. With 7 bases clipped from V and 6 bases from J, the junction kept 11 bases outside the gene matches. CDR3 protein: CASMQGAGGGEQYF. The CDR3 DNA reads as TGTGCCAGCATGCAGGGGGCAGGGGGCGGCGAGCAGTACTTC.

The CDR3 DNA reads TGCAGTGCTATAGGTAGCGGGGGGGCCGGAGAGACCCAGTACTTC. The encoded protein is CSAIGSGGAGETQYF. V is TRBV20-1 and J is TRBJ2-5; 11 bases align to TRBD2. There are 15 residues in the CDR3. V trimming: 4 bases; J trimming: 4 bases; junction bases outside the gene matches: 8. Germline CDR1 is DFQATT and CDR2 is SNEGSKA (reference sequence).

The chain combines TRBV7-9 with TRBJ2-2, with 8 bases identical to TRBD1. The length of the CDR3 is 14 residues. Germline trimming cut 5 bases from V and 5 bases from J; bases unmatched to any gene: 4. The germline gives CDR1 SEHNR, CDR2 FQNEAQ (reference sequence). The CDR3 DNA reads as TGTGCCAGCAGCATGGACAGGGAAACCGGGGAGCTGTTTTTT. Translating it yields CASSMDRETGELFF.

This clonotype came up many times. The chain uses TRBV5-1 and TRBJ2-7; D is unclear. Germline V CDR1 and CDR2: SGHRS, YFSETQ. CDR3 length: 12 amino acids. V lost 5 bases, J lost 4 bases, and 10 bases lay in between. The CDR3: CASRSMDYEQYF. In nucleotides, the CDR3 is TGCGCCAGCAGATCGATGGATTACGAGCAGTACTTC.

This clonotype was observed many times. The chain links TRBV7-2 to TRBJ2-7; TRBD2 matches 7 bases. J lost 5 bases, V lost 5 bases, and 9 bases had no gene match. CDR3 length: 14 amino acids. The germline V gene has CDR1 SGHTA and CDR2 FQGNSA. The CDR3 DNA follows: TGTGCCAGCAGCCCCAGAGGAAGCGGGAACGAGCAGTACTTC. It yields the protein CASSPRGSGNEQYF.

This clonotype came up many times. The chain joins TRBV28 to TRBJ1-2, with D unclear. Trimming removed 3 bases at V and 14 bases at J, with 19 bases between. This CDR3 region has 13 residues. The V gene's germline CDR1 is MDHEN and CDR2 SYDVKM. DNA for the CDR3: TGTGCCAGCAGTTTTAATCACCCCTACTCGGCTACCTTC. Its protein product is CASSFNHPYSATF.

This sequence joins TRBV2 and TRBJ2-7; D is perhaps TRBD1 or TRBD2 (7 bases each). The V gene's germline CDR1 is SNHLY and CDR2 FYNNEI. CDR3 length: 13 residues. V dropped 8 bases and J dropped 3 bases, with 14 bases sitting between them. CDR3 sequence reads: CASGGDSFYEQYF. For the CDR3, the DNA is TGTGCCAGCGGGGGGGACAGTTTCTACGAGCAGTACTTC.

This clonotype was detected many times. CDR3 sequence: CSVGADYQPQHF. CDR3 DNA sequence: TGCAGCGTTGGGGCAGACTATCAGCCCCAGCATTTT. This sequence joins TRBV29-1 and TRBJ1-5, with D uncertain. Trimming pared 4 bases from V and 5 bases from J, leaving 9 bases between. The CDR3 is 12 amino acids. Germline V gene lookup returns CDR1 SQVTM and CDR2 ANQGSEA.

The V gene is TRBV5-1, the J gene TRBJ2-1; 10 bases line up with TRBD2. CDR1 and CDR2 from the germline V gene are SGHRS and YFSETQ. Unmatched junction bases numbered 12, after V lost 3 bases and J lost 9 bases. This CDR3 comprises 16 residues. CDR3: CASSWTSGVLSGEQFF. The CDR3 nucleotides read TGCGCCAGCAGCTGGACTAGCGGCGTTCTATCGGGTGAGCAGTTCTTC.

This clonotype showed up just a few times. The gene calls are TRBV2 and TRBJ2-5; the match to TRBD1 covers 8 bases. The V gene's germline CDR1 is SNHLY and CDR2 FYNNEI. With 7 bases clipped from V and 5 bases from J, the junction kept 18 bases outside the gene matches. The CDR3 runs to 17 residues. CDR3 bases: TGTGCCAGCAATCCCGAAGTGGGCAGGGGGCAACGGGAGACCCAGTACTTC. Amino acid sequence: CASNPEVGRGQRETQYF. Supplemented by reference TRBV2 and TRBJ2-5, the full variable domain reads EPEVTQTPSHQVTQMGQEVILRCVPISNHLYFYWYRQILGQKVEFLVSFYNNEISEKSEIFDDQFSVERPDGSNFTLKIRSTKLEDSAMYFCASNPEVGRGQRETQYFGPGTRLLVL.

There are many counts of this clonotype. This chain uses TRBV9 with TRBJ1-2, with D unresolved. There are 12 residues in the CDR3. V lost 4 bases and J lost 3, with 7 bases in between. Per the germline V gene, CDR1 is SGDLS and CDR2 is YYNGEE. CDR3 residues: CASSSSYYGYTF. CDR3 coding DNA: TGTGCCAGCAGCTCGAGCTACTATGGCTACACCTTC.

The sample holds many counts of this clonotype. The CDR3 region is CASSLGAYSNQPQHF. CDR3 DNA: TGTGCCAGCAGTTTGGGGGCCTATAGCAATCAGCCCCAGCATTTT. The genes are TRBV12-3 or TRBV12-4 and TRBJ1-5; possibly TRBD1 for D (6 bases). CDR3 length: 15 amino acids. Trimming left V 3 bases short and J 0 bases short, with 9 bases between.

This rearrangement joins TRBV6-1 to TRBJ2-7; D uncertain. In germline, CDR1 is MNHNS, CDR2 SASEGT. Trimming left V 5 bases short and J 6 bases short, with 14 bases between. The CDR3 runs 13 residues. The CDR3 nucleotides read TGTGCCAGCAGTCCCAACAGCGATGGCGAGCAGTACTTC. Protein sequence: CASSPNSDGEQYF.

This clonotype was recorded at least ten times. The V gene is TRBV29-1, the J gene TRBJ2-7; 9 bases line up with TRBD2. This CDR3 is built from 13 residues. The trim removed 3 bases at V and 3 bases at J, leaving 3 bases unmatched. CDR1 and CDR2 (germline): SQVTM, ANQGSEA. The CDR3 region has the DNA TGCAGCGTTGAGGCTAGCGGGGTCTACGAGCAGTACTTC. Translated, it gives CSVEASGVYEQYF.

This clonotype was detected only a few times. The chain carries TRBV14 and TRBJ2-3, with TRBD2 identical over 8 bases. Trimming took 1 base from V and 1 from J; bases not matched to a gene: 4. Germline CDR1 reads SGHDN; CDR2 reads FVKESK. The CDR3 is 16 residues long. The CDR3 is CASSQGGLAGTDTQYF. The CDR3, as DNA: TGTGCCAGCAGCCAAGGAGGACTAGCTGGCACAGATACGCAGTATTTT.

This clonotype came up many times. The rearrangement links TRBV3-1 to TRBJ1-1, with D unresolved. CDR1 LGHDT and CDR2 YNNKEL come from the germline V gene (reference sequence). Between the trimmed V and J ends, which lost 2 bases and 4 bases, there was a span of 8 bases. The length of the CDR3 is 13 residues. In DNA, the CDR3 is TGTGCCAGCAGCCAAAAGGGATTCACTGAAGCTTTCTTT. It yields the protein CASSQKGFTEAFF.

With respect to this clonotype: At one end, the junction sequence differs from germline, possibly due to a read error. V is TRBV12-3 or TRBV12-4 and J is TRBJ2-7, with a tentative D call TRBD1 (5 bases). The CDR3 loop spans 14 amino acids. The CDR3 DNA sequence: TGTGCCATCAGTTTTGGGCAGGGCTCCTATGAGCAGTACTTC. Encoded protein: CAISFGQGSYEQYF.

This clonotype showed up many times. V is TRBV29-1 and J is TRBJ1-2; D is possibly TRBD1 (6 bases). V lost 7 bases, J lost 7 bases, and 22 bases lay in between. From germline, CDR1 is SQVTM and CDR2 ANQGSEA. The CDR3 sequence is 14 residues long. The CDR3 spells CSATTRPVGGGYTF. CDR3 in DNA: TGCAGCGCAACAACACGACCTGTAGGGGGTGGCTACACCTTC.

This clonotype appeared many times. The gene calls are TRBV13 and TRBJ2-7; TRBD2 agrees at 10 bases. J was trimmed by 2 bases and V by 5 bases; bases with no gene match: 15. The V gene's germline CDR1 is PRHDT and CDR2 FYEKMQ (reference sequence). The CDR3 runs to 18 residues. The DNA for the CDR3 is TGTGCCAGCAGCACCCAAGGAGCGGGGGGGCGATTCCCCTACGAGCAGTACTTC. Its translation: CASSTQGAGGRFPYEQYF.